This entry describes one T cell receptor (beta chain). This sample was taken from a study of blood T cell repertoires in COVID-19. On the study more broadly: Some COVID-19 samples were acute and others convalescent; all came from the United States, Italy and Spain. The cDNA or gDNA used as material had been derived from T cells, B-cell-depleted T cells, or PBMCs.

Original methodology: Reference gene primer amplification gave nucleated cell count estimates. Libraries were prepared by immunoSEQ multiplex PCR; TCRdb keeps only in-frame clonotypes and omits some of them. V and J calls and clone size are those listed in that table; D and trimming were worked out from the DNA. The data show about 250,000 clones, with around 80% seen just once and more than 5.5% held by the top ten. From germline, CDR1 is SGDLS and CDR2 YYNGEE. The CDR3 extends over 15 amino acids. V dropped 4 bases and J dropped 5 bases, with 18 bases sitting between them. The J gene is TRBJ2-5, the V gene TRBV9; D unresolved. Input material: peripheral blood. The clonotype originates from a human donor in a cohort sampled during active COVID-19. The CDR3: CASSPNQSPGETQYF. The CDR3 bases are TGTGCCAGCAGCCCCAACCAGTCCCCCGGGGAGACCCAGTACTTC.